Below are 2 T cell receptor beta chains sequenced from a single sample in a study of lymphopenia after photon versus proton radiotherapy. Assay: immunoSEQ multiplex PCR; the TCRdb copy retains only in-frame clones and omits some. The table lists about 60,000 clones, approximately 84% of them singletons. The material was peripheral blood, obtained from a patient treated with proton-based radiotherapy. All receptors come from a man aged 60 to 69 with pancreatic cancer.

The rearrangement uses TRBV29-1 and TRBJ1-1, with 7 bases matching TRBD1. This CDR3 has 12 amino acids. Germline V lookup: CDR1 SQVTM, CDR2 ANQGSEA. Trimming took 7 bases from V and 3 from J; bases not matched to a gene: 5. DNA of the CDR3: TGCAGCGCATCGACAGGGTACACTGAAGCTTTCTTT. It codes for CSASTGYTEAFF. The variable domain in full, with the rest retrieved from reference TRBV29-1 and TRBJ1-1, is SAVISQKPSRDICQRGTSLTIQCQVDSQVTMMFWYRQQPGQSLTLIATANQGSEATYESGFVIDKFPISRPNLTFSTLTVSNMSPEDSSIYLCSASTGYTEAFFGQGTRLTVV.

The chain uses TRBV9 and TRBJ1-1; no clear D. V lost 5 bases and J 4 bases, leaving 12 bases between the germline ends. Germline V gene sequence: CDR1 SGDLS, CDR2 YYNGEE. CDR3 length: 13 residues. In DNA form, the CDR3 reads TGTGCCAGCAGACCCCACGGGAGCACTGAAGCTTTCTTT. It encodes CASRPHGSTEAFF.